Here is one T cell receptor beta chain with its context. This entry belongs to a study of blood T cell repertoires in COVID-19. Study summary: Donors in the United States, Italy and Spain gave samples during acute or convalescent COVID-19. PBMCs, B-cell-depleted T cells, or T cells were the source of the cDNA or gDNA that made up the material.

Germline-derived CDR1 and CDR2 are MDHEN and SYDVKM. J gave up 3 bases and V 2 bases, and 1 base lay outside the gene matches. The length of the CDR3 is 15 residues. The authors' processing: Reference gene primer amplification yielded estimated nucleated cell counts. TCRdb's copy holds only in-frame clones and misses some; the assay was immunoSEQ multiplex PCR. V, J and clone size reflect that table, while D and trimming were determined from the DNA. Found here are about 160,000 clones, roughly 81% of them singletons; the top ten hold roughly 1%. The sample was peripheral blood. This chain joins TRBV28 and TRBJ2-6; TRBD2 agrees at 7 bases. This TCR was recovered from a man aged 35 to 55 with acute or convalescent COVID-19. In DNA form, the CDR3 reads TGTGCCAGCAGTTTAGGGGGGGATGGGGCCAACGTCCTGACTTTC. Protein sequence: CASSLGGDGANVLTF. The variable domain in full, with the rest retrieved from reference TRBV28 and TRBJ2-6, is DVKVTQSSRYLVKRTGEKVFLECVQDMDHENMFWYRQDPGLGLRLIYFSYDVKMKEKGDIPEGYSVSREKKERFSLILESASTNQTSMYLCASSLGGDGANVLTFGAGSRLTVL.